This T cell receptor beta chain was observed in a study of T-cell memory formation after mild COVID-19. MiXCR, applied by TCRdb to the 5' RACE reads, yields one record per CDR3 protein. The table includes 350,000 or so distinct CDR3 sequences, around 20% detected once. This clonotype was observed at least ten times. Its antigen is not identified. Regarding the study as a whole: There were some responding clones in pre-infection memory, which suggested that cross-reactive memory had joined.

The CDR3 has 16 amino acids. J gave up 4 bases and V 0 bases, and 8 bases lay outside the gene matches. Germline CDR1 reads SGHRS; CDR2 reads YFSETQ. Material for sequencing was PBMCs or a T cell subset sorted from them (not recorded which). The rearrangement joins TRBV5-1 to TRBJ2-7, with 9 bases that match TRBD2. The TCR comes from an adult woman who had mild COVID-19 (a few samples of this study predate the infection). Cell type and time point are not known. CDR3 sequence (DNA): TGCGCCAGCAGCTTGGCCGGCACTAGCGGGCGGTACGAGCAGTACTTC. Its translation: CASSLAGTSGRYEQYF.